The clone carrying this T cell receptor (beta chain) occurred a few times. This sample was taken from a study of patients and donors after allogeneic stem cell transplantation. Germline CDR1 and CDR2: SGHDT and YYEEEE. The CDR3 is made up of 16 amino acids. V gave up 7 bases and J gave up 0 bases, with 19 bases separating them. One entry per CDR3 protein results from TCRdb running MiXCR on the RT-PCR reads. Of about a million distinct CDR3 sequences in the sample, under 20% were seen once. The chain uses TRBV5-6 and TRBJ1-1; D uncertain. This TCR derives from a human donor who was either an allogeneic HSCT recipient or a stem cell or donor lymphocyte infusion donor (not recorded which). It is not recorded whose cells these are; they may come from a transplant donor. Sequences were obtained from blood, either unsorted or a sorted T cell fraction (not recorded which). CDR3 nucleotides: TGTGCCAGCGGACCCTTATCGGCAGCAATGAACACTGAAGCTTTCTTT. Translation: CASGPLSAAMNTEAFF. The full variable domain, its missing parts supplied by reference TRBV5-6 and TRBJ1-1, is DAGVTQSPTHLIKTRGQQVTLRCSPKSGHDTVSWYQQALGQGPQFIFQYYEEEERQRGNFPDRFSGHQFPNYSSELNVNALLLGDSALYLCASGPLSAAMNTEAFFGQGTRLTVV.